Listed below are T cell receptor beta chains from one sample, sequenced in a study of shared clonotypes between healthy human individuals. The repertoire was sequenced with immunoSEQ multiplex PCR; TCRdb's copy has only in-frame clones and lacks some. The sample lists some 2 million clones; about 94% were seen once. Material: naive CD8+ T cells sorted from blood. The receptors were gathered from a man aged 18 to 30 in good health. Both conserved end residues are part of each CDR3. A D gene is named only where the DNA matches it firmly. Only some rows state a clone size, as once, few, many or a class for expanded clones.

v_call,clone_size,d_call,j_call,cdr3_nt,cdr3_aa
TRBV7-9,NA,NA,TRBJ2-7,TGTGCCAGCAGCTTCGGTCAGTTCTACGAGCAGTACTTC,CASSFGQFYEQYF
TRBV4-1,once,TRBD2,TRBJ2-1,TGCGCCAGCAGCCGCCGACTAGCGGGGGGGCCCATCAATGAGCAGTTCTTC,CASSRRLAGGPINEQFF
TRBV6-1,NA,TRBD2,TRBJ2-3,TGTGCCAGCAGTGAAGTAGCGGGCGAAGATACGCAGTATTTT,CASSEVAGEDTQYF
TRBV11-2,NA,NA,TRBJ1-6,TGTGCCAGCAGCTTAGAAGGAGGGAGGTTTGATTCACCCCTCCACTTT,CASSLEGGRFDSPLHF
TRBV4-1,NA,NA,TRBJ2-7,TGCGCCAGCAGCCAAGTGCAGGGTCTCTACGAGCAGTACTTC,CASSQVQGLYEQYF
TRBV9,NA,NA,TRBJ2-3,TGTGCCAGCAGCGTAGAGGGGTCAGGTGGAGATACGCAGTATTTT,CASSVEGSGGDTQYF
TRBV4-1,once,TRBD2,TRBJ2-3,TGCGCCAGCAGCCAAGGACCGGGACTAGCGGGATCAACAGATACGCAGTATTTT,CASSQGPGLAGSTDTQYF
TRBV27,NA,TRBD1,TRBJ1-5,TGTGCCAGCACTATGACAGGGGGAGGGCGGCCCCAGCATTTT,CASTMTGGGRPQHF
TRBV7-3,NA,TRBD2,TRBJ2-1,TGTGCCAGCAGCCCCCGACTAGCGGGGGCCGACAATGAGCAGTTCTTC,CASSPRLAGADNEQFF
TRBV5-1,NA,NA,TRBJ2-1,TGCGCCAGCAGCTTCGGGACAAACTCCTACAATGAGCAGTTCTTC,CASSFGTNSYNEQFF
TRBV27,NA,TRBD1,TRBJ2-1,TGTGCCAGCAGTTTTGTGGGGACAGGGGTCAATGAGCAGTTCTTC,CASSFVGTGVNEQFF
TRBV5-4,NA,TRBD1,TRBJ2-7,TGTGCCAGCAGCTACGGGGACAGAGGCTACGAGCAGTACTTC,CASSYGDRGYEQYF
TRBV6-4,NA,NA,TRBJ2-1,TGTGCCAGCAGACCCACAGGTACTAGCTCCTACAATGAGCAGTTCTTC,CASRPTGTSSYNEQFF
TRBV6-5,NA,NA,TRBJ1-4,TGTGCCAGCAGTCACATCCACGGTGCTAATGAAAAACTGTTTTTT,CASSHIHGANEKLFF
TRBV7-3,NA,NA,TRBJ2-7,TGTGCCAGCAGCTTAGGGGGTGCCGACGAGCAGTACTTC,CASSLGGADEQYF
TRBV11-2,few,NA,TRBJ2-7,TGTGCCAGCAGCTTAGAGGGGTACGAGCAGTACTTC,CASSLEGYEQYF
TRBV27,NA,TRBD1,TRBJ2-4,TGTGCCAGCAGTTTAGGGACAGGGAACATTCAGTACTTC,CASSLGTGNIQYF
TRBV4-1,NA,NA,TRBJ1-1,TGCGCCAGCAGCCAATCGGATAACACTGAAGCTTTCTTT,CASSQSDNTEAFF
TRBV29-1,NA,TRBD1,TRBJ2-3,TGCAGCGTCCTGGGGGGCCTACAGGGGGCCATCACAGATACGCAGTATTTT,CSVLGGLQGAITDTQYF
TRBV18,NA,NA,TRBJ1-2,TGTGCCAGCTCACCATTTGGGAGCCTATATGGCTACACCTTC,CASSPFGSLYGYTF
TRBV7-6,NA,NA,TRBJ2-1,TGTGCCAGCAGCTTAGGTGAAGGGCGGCATGAGCAGTTCTTC,CASSLGEGRHEQFF
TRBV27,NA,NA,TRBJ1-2,TGTGCCAGCACTCCCTCGGTGGGGGAGGAAGGCTATGGCTACACCTTC,CASTPSVGEEGYGYTF
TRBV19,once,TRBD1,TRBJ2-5,TGTGCCAGTAGCCTCGACAGGGAGGAGACCCAGTACTTC,CASSLDREETQYF
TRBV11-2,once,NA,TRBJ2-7,TGTGCCAGCAGCTCCCGGACCTACTACGAGCAGTACTTC,CASSSRTYYEQYF
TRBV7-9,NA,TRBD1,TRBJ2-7,TGTGCCAGCAGCTTTGGGACAGGCTTAGTTGAGCAGTACTTC,CASSFGTGLVEQYF
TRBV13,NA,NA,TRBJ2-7,TGTGCCAGCACCCTCGGACAAACAACCTACGAGCAGTACTTC,CASTLGQTTYEQYF
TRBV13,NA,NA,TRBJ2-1,TGTGCCAGCAGCTTGACGCTAGGCGGTAATGAGCAGTTCTTC,CASSLTLGGNEQFF
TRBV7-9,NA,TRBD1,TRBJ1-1,TGTGCCAGCAGCTTAGGACAGGGGGTATCGTTCTTT,CASSLGQGVSFF
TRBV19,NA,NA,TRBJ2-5,TGTGCCAGTAGTATAGATACTGAAGAGACCCAGTACTTC,CASSIDTEETQYF
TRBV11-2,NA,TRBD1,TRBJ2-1,TGTGCCAGCAGCTACAGGGGGCATGAGCAGTTCTTC,CASSYRGHEQFF
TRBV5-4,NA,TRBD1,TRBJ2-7,TGTGCCAGCAGCCTCGACAGGGGGGGCTACGAGCAGTACTTC,CASSLDRGGYEQYF
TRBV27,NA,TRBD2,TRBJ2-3,TGTGCCAGCAGTTTACTAGCGGGGGCGGATACGCAGTATTTT,CASSLLAGADTQYF
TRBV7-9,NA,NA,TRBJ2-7,TGTGCCAGCTCACTCCTCGGAGGCGAAGGAGGCGAGCAGTACTTC,CASSLLGGEGGEQYF
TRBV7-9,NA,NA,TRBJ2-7,TGTGCCAGCAGCACGAACCGGGACGGAAACTACGAGCAGTACTTC,CASSTNRDGNYEQYF
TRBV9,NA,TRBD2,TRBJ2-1,TGTGCCAGCAGCGTAGAAAGCGGGGGGGTCTACAATGAGCAGTTCTTC,CASSVESGGVYNEQFF
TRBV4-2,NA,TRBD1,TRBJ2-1,TGTGCCAGCGGGACCGGACAGGGGGCATACAATGAGCAGTTCTTC,CASGTGQGAYNEQFF
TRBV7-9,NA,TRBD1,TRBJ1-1,TGTGCCAGCAGCTCACCCACAGGGGGCGGTGAAGCTTTCTTT,CASSSPTGGGEAFF
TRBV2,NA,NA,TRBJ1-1,TGTGCCAGCAGTGAGTCCTATGAAGCTTTCTTT,CASSESYEAFF
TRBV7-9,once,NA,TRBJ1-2,TGTGCCAGCAGCTTAGATTTGGGTAACGATGGCTACACCTTC,CASSLDLGNDGYTF
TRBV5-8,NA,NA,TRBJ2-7,TGTGCCAGCAGCTTGGGGGAGATCGAGCAGTACTTC,CASSLGEIEQYF
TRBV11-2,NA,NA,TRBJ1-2,TGTGCCAGCAGCTCCGAGGGCTCCTACACCTTC,CASSSEGSYTF
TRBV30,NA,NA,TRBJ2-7,TGTGCCTGGAGCCCGAGCGTCCTGCACCCTTACGAGCAGTACTTC,CAWSPSVLHPYEQYF
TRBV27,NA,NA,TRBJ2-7,TGTGCCAGCAGTTTGGGCAGAACCTACGAGCAGTACTTC,CASSLGRTYEQYF
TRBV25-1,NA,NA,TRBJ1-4,TGTGCCAGCAGTGGGGAGGTTTCGGAACTGTTTTTT,CASSGEVSELFF
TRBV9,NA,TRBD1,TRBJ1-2,TGTGCCAGCAGCGCGCCGGACAGGGGAGGAAACTATGGCTACACCTTC,CASSAPDRGGNYGYTF
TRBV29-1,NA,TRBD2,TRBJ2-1,TGCAGCGTTGTGGTTTTTAGCGGGGGGGCAAATGAGCAGTTCTTC,CSVVVFSGGANEQFF
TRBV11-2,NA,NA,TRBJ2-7,TGTGCCAGCAGCTCCCAGGCAACCTACGAGCAGTACTTC,CASSSQATYEQYF
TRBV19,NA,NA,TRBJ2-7,TGTGCCAGTAGTATTTCTGGCGGAGCCTACGAGCAGTACTTC,CASSISGGAYEQYF
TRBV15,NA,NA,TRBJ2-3,TGTGCCACCAGCAGGGATAGAATAGATACGCAGTATTTT,CATSRDRIDTQYF
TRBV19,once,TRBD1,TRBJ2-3,TGTGCCAGTAGTATCGGGCGACAAGGGGGCTACCGCACAGATACGCAGTATTTT,CASSIGRQGGYRTDTQYF
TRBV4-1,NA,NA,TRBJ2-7,TGCGCCAGCAGCCCCGGGACAAACTCCTACGAGCAGTACTTC,CASSPGTNSYEQYF
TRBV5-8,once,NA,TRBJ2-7,TGTGCCAGCAGCTTGGGGGGCGACCAGGGGTACGAGCAGTACTTC,CASSLGGDQGYEQYF
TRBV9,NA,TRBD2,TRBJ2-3,TGTGCCAGCAGCCCCCCGGGACTAGCGGGAGTAGATACGCAGTATTTT,CASSPPGLAGVDTQYF
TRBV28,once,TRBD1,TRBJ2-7,TGTGCCAGCAGTTTATGGACAGGGCCCTACGAGCAGTACTTC,CASSLWTGPYEQYF
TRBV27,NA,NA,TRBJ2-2,TGTGCCAGCAGTTCGACCGGGGGACAAAACACCGGGGAGCTGTTTTTT,CASSSTGGQNTGELFF